Here is one T cell receptor (beta chain) with its context. Its antigen is still unknown. Germline V gene data show CDR1 as SGHRS and CDR2 as YFSETQ. With 3 bases removed from V and 3 bases from J, the gap between germline ends came to 12 bases. The CDR3 runs 14 residues. The sample is drawn from a study of T cell responses to AZD1222 COVID-19 vaccine. Whole-study findings and limits: Spike-specific TCR breadth and depth grew following two AZD1222 doses. CD4 TCRs associated with vaccination spanned spike, dominating at 160-218 and 743-854. The study sampled repertoires only after the peak T cell response.

Sequencing used immunoSEQ multiplex PCR; TCRdb keeps in-frame clones, though not all of them. The repertoire holds around 130,000 clones, with more than 80% as singletons. The chain combines TRBV5-1 with TRBJ1-2; the D gene is possibly TRBD1 (5 bases). The source material was peripheral blood, sampled on day 0 of AZD1222 vaccination. The sequence came from an adult in good health. DNA for the CDR3: TGCGCCAGCAGCTCCCAGGGTCCCGACTATGGCTACACCTTC. Residues: CASSSQGPDYGYTF.